Included here is one TCR beta chain sequence, with context. Its cognate antigen is unknown. Timing groups of about 4 and about 12 weeks for second doses were pooled. The record originates from a study of T cell responses to AZD1222 COVID-19 vaccine. Overall study findings and caveats: Most donors were white British and more were female, and clonal diversity was possibly underestimated. Vaccine-associated CD4 TCRs ranged over spike, dominating at 160-218 and 743-854.

TCRdb's table, derived via immunoSEQ multiplex PCR, lists solely in-frame clones and lacks some. Seen here are 75,000 to 95,000 clones, around 93% observed once, and the top ten hold around 26%. Trimming shortened V by 1 base and J by 8 bases, and 10 bases separated the two germline ends. This CDR3 region has 13 residues. Germline V CDR1 and CDR2: SGHRS, YFSETQ. The source material was peripheral blood, sampled 28 days after the second AZD1222 dose. The chain links TRBV5-1 to TRBJ2-1, with a weak D call TRBD1 (6 bases). The sequence was obtained from an adult who received the AZD1222 COVID-19 vaccine. The DNA of the CDR3 is TGCGCCAGCAGCTTGACAGGGTTCGATGAGCAGTTCTTC. Amino acids: CASSLTGFDEQFF. Looking up the rest from reference TRBV5-1 and TRBJ2-1 gives the full variable domain: KAGVTQTPRYLIKTRGQQVTLSCSPISGHRSVSWYQQTPGQGLQFLFEYFSETQRNKGNFPGRFSGRQFSNSRSEMNVSTLELGDSALYLCASSLTGFDEQFFGPGTRLTVL.